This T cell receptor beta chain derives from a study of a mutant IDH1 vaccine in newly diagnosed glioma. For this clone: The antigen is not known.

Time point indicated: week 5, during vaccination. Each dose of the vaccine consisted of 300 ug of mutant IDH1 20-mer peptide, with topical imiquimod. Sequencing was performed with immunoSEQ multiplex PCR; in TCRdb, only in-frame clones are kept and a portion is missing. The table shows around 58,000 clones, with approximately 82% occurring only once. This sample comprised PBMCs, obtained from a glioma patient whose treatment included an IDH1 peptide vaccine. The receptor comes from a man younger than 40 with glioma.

In nucleotides, the CDR3 is TGCGCCAGCAGCTACGGGGTTCCGGGCAGGGGACAGTGGTTCTTC. Its translation is CASSYGVPGRGQWFF. This chain links TRBV4-1 with TRBJ2-1; TRBD1 aligns across 7 bases. The CDR3 totals 15 residues. Germline-derived CDR1 and CDR2 are MGHRA and YSYEKL. V lost 5 bases, J lost 15 bases, and 19 bases stayed unmatched.